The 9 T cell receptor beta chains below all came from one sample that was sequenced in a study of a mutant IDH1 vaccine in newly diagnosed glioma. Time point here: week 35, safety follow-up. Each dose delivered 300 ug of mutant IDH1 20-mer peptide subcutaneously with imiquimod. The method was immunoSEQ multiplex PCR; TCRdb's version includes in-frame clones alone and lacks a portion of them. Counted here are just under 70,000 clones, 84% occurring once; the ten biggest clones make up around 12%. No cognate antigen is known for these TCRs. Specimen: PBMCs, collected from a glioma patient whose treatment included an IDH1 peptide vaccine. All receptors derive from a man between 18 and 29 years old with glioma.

CDR3 sequence reads: CASLAGGSYEQYF. DNA for the CDR3: TGCGCCAGTTTAGCGGGGGGCTCCTACGAGCAGTACTTC. V usage is TRBV10-2 and J usage is TRBJ2-7, with TRBD2 matching over 10 bases. After removal of 9 bases from V and 0 bases from J, the junction contained 2 bases not matched to a gene. This CDR3 has 13 amino acids. CDR1 is WSHSY, CDR2 SAAADI, per germline.

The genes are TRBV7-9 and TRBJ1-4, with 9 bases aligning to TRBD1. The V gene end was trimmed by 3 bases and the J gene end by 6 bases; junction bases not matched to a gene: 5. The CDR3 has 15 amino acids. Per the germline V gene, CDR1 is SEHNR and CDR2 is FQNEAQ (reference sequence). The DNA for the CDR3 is TGTGCCAGCAGCTTGGGGACAGGGTTTTATGAAAAACTGTTTTTT. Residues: CASSLGTGFYEKLFF.

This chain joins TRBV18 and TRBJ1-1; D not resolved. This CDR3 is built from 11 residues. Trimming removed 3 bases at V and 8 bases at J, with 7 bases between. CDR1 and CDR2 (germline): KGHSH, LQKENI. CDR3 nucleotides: TGTGCCAGCTCACCGGGAGACGAAGCTTTCTTT. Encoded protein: CASSPGDEAFF.

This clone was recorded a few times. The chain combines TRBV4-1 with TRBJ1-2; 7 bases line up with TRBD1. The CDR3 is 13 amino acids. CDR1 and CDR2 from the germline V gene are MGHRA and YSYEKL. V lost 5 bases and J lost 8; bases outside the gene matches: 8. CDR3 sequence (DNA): TGCGCCAGCAGCGAAGGACAGGCACTAGGCTACACCTTC. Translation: CASSEGQALGYTF.

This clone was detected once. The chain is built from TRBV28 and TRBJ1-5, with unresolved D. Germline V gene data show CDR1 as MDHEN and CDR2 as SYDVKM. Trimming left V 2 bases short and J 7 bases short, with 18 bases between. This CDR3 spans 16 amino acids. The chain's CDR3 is CASSLPEGTQRQPQHF. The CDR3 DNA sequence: TGTGCCAGCAGTTTACCCGAGGGCACCCAGAGGCAGCCCCAGCATTTT.

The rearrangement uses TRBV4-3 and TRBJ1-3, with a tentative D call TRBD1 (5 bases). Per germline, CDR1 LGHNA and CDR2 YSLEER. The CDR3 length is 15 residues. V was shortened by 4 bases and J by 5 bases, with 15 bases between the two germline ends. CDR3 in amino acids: CASSPTGTGRNTIYF. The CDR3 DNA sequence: TGCGCCAGCAGCCCGACCGGGACTGGAAGAAACACCATATATTTT.

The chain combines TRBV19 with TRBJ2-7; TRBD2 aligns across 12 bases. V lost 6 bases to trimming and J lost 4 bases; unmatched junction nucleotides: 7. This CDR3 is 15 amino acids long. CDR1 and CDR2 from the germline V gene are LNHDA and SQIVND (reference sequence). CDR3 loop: CASSRSGTSGYEQYF. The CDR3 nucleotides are TGTGCCAGTAGCCGCTCCGGGACTAGCGGGTACGAGCAGTACTTC.

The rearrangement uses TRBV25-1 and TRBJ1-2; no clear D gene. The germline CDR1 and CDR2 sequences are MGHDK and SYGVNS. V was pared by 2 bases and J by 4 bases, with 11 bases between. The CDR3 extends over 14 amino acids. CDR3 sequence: CASSERANSYGYTF. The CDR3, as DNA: TGTGCCAGCAGTGAAAGGGCAAATTCCTATGGCTACACCTTC.

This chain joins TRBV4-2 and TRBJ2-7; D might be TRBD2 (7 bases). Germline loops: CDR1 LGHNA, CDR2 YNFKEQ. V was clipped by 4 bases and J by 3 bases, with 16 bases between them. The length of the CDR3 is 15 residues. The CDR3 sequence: CASSLGGAEGYEQYF. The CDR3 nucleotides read TGTGCCAGCAGCCTAGGGGGGGCCGAAGGCTACGAGCAGTACTTC.